The present T cell receptor beta chain was sequenced within a study of cytomegalovirus exposure and HLA in healthy donors. Study summary: 81% of around 400 genotyped donors fell in the Caucasian-associated ancestry cluster.

Though probably carrying unrecorded immune exposures, donors were nominally healthy at sampling. This clone has only one observation. The antigen is unknown. General study findings and limits: The classifier reportedly diagnosed cytomegalovirus status with high specificity and sensitivity. One variant, a missense change in DCLRE1C, was linked in a later analysis to TCR beta V- and J-gene trimming.

The PCR had 60 Vbeta and 13 Jbeta primers. TCRdb's copy holds only in-frame clones and misses some; the assay was immunoSEQ multiplex PCR. The profile shows a few hundred thousand clones, about 77% of them singletons. The TCR originated in a woman aged 25 to 39 in good health and CMV-seronegative. Sequenced material: PBMCs.

The CDR3 loop reads CASSLRVAGLGTQYF. CDR3 nucleotides: TGTGCCAGCAGCTTAAGGGTAGCGGGGCTGGGTACGCAGTATTTT. J is TRBJ2-3 and V is TRBV7-3; 8 bases are a match to TRBD2. This CDR3 is 15 amino acids long. Germline assignment: CDR1 SGHTA and CDR2 FQGTGA. V shed 1 base, J shed 8 bases, and the junction held 8 bases outside the gene matches. Filled out from reference TRBV7-3 and TRBJ2-3, the complete variable domain reads GAGVSQTPSNKVTEKGKYVELRCDPISGHTALYWYRQSLGQGPEFLIYFQGTGAADDSGLPNDRFFAVRPEGSVSTLKIQRTERGDSAVYLCASSLRVAGLGTQYFGPGTRLTVL.